These 27 T cell receptor beta chains were sequenced from one sample in a study of T cell changes during pregnancy in multiple sclerosis. Generated by immunoSEQ multiplex PCR, the TCRdb table keeps only in-frame clones and is missing some. The repertoire has 25,000 to 35,000 clones, approximately 89% of them found once; the top ten carry approximately 5%. The sequencing used CD8+ T cells from peripheral blood mononuclear cells, collected in the first trimester of pregnancy. Every receptor here comes from a female donor with multiple sclerosis, enrolled in a pregnancy study.

The V and J genes are TRBV9 and TRBJ2-1; 10 bases agree with TRBD2. The V gene end was trimmed by 0 bases and the J gene end by 7 bases; junction bases not matched to a gene: 7. The CDR3 length is 16 residues. Germline assignment: CDR1 SGDLS and CDR2 YYNGEE. The CDR3: CASSVGLAGDWNEQFF. The CDR3 DNA follows: TGTGCCAGCAGCGTAGGGCTAGCGGGAGATTGGAATGAGCAGTTCTTC.

The chain couples TRBV7-9 to TRBJ2-1; the match to TRBD2 covers 9 bases. The CDR3 is made up of 17 amino acids. Germline V gene lookup returns CDR1 SEHNR and CDR2 FQNEAQ (reference sequence). J lost 3 bases, V lost 2 bases, and 8 bases had no gene match. DNA of the CDR3: TGTGCCAGCAGCTTACGGCGCGCGGGAGGGATCTACAATGAGCAGTTCTTC. Its protein is CASSLRRAGGIYNEQFF. The full variable domain, with the rest looked up from reference TRBV7-9 and TRBJ2-1, is DTGVSQNPRHKITKRGQNVTFRCDPISEHNRLYWYRQTLGQGPEFLTYFQNEAQLEKSRLLSDRFSAERPKGSFSTLEIQRTEQGDSAMYLCASSLRRAGGIYNEQFFGPGTRLTVL.

The chain employs TRBV11-2 and TRBJ1-1; TRBD1 matches at 8 bases. J was trimmed by 7 bases and V by 1 base; bases with no gene match: 8. Germline assignment: CDR1 SGHAT and CDR2 FQNNGV. This CDR3 has 15 amino acids. The CDR3 loop is CASSLVVRGLIEAFF. In nucleotides, the CDR3 is TGTGCCAGCAGCTTAGTTGTCAGGGGGCTTATTGAAGCTTTCTTT.

The chain joins TRBV27 to TRBJ2-7, with 9 positions matching TRBD1. V trimming: 6 bases; J trimming: 7 bases; junction bases outside the gene matches: 10. Germline V gene data show CDR1 as MNHEY and CDR2 as SMNVEV (reference sequence). The CDR3 has 14 amino acids. CDR3 nucleotide sequence: TGTGCCAGCAGCCCAACAGGGGGCATCGGGGAGCAGTACTTC. It translates to CASSPTGGIGEQYF.

The chain carries TRBV6-4 and TRBJ2-4, with 10 bases aligning to TRBD2. V gave up 5 bases and J gave up 3 bases; unmatched junction bases: 16. The germline CDR1 and CDR2 sequences are MRHNA and SNTAGT. CDR3 length: 19 amino acids. The CDR3 protein is CASSTGGSGRARDKNIQYF. CDR3 DNA: TGTGCCAGCAGTACCGGAGGGAGCGGGAGGGCCCGGGACAAAAACATTCAGTACTTC.

V and J are TRBV27 and TRBJ2-1, with 9 nucleotides matching TRBD2. The germline V gene has CDR1 MNHEY and CDR2 SMNVEV (reference sequence). The CDR3 length is 16 residues. The trim removed 4 bases at V and 5 bases at J, leaving 9 bases unmatched. The CDR3 region is CASSSGRLAGHNEQFF. CDR3 DNA sequence: TGTGCCAGCAGTTCCGGGCGTCTAGCGGGGCACAATGAGCAGTTCTTC.

J is TRBJ2-1 and V is TRBV6-4; TRBD1 agrees at 7 bases. There are 15 residues in the CDR3. J lost 2 bases, V lost 3 bases, and 4 bases had no gene match. Per the germline V gene, CDR1 is MRHNA and CDR2 is SNTAGT. The CDR3 DNA reads TGTGCCAGCAGTGAGAGAGGGACAGCCTACAATGAGCAGTTCTTC. Encoded protein: CASSERGTAYNEQFF.

The count of this clone is one. This chain uses TRBV5-1 with TRBJ2-2, with TRBD1 matching over 11 bases. Germline V lookup: CDR1 SGHRS, CDR2 YFSETQ. The CDR3 has 15 amino acids. V shed 4 bases and J 6 bases; nucleotides not matched to a gene: 5. In DNA form, the CDR3 reads TGCGCCAGCAGCGTGCGGGACAGGGGGTCCGGGGAGCTGTTTTTT. This encodes CASSVRDRGSGELFF.

CDR3: CASSLGGSTYEQYF. The CDR3 coding sequence is TGTGCCAGCAGTTTAGGCGGGTCGACCTACGAGCAGTACTTC. The chain employs TRBV27 and TRBJ2-7; D is possibly TRBD2 (5 bases). The CDR3 extends over 14 amino acids. From germline, CDR1 is MNHEY and CDR2 SMNVEV (reference sequence). Trimming removed 2 bases at V and 2 bases at J, with 10 bases between.

This rearrangement joins TRBV12-5 to TRBJ2-3, with D maybe TRBD2 (5 bases). Germline V lookup: CDR1 LGHNT, CDR2 FRNRAP. The CDR3 length is 15 residues. Trimming stripped 4 bases from V and 2 bases from J, with 13 bases between. This CDR3 is CASGWERKTTDTQYF. CDR3 sequence (DNA): TGTGCTAGTGGTTGGGAGCGGAAGACCACAGATACGCAGTATTTT.

This chain links TRBV6-1 with TRBJ2-7, with 7 bases aligning to TRBD1. This CDR3 region has 16 residues. V lost 2 bases and J lost 1; bases outside the gene matches: 8. Looked up from germline, CDR1 is MNHNS and CDR2 is SASEGT. CDR3 DNA sequence: TGTGCCAGCAGTGAATCAGCAGGGGGTTTTTCCTACGAGCAGTACTTC. Its translation is CASSESAGGFSYEQYF.

V is TRBV27 and J is TRBJ2-4, with TRBD1 matching over 11 bases. J gave up 9 bases and V 5 bases, and 6 bases lay outside the gene matches. The CDR3 extends over 14 amino acids. The germline gives CDR1 MNHEY, CDR2 SMNVEV (reference sequence). CDR3 DNA sequence: TGTGCCAGCAGTCTGGACAGGGGGCTGAGCATTCAGTACTTC. It translates to CASSLDRGLSIQYF.

This chain connects TRBV11-3 to TRBJ2-2; TRBD2 is a possible D gene (6 bases). Looked up from germline, CDR1 is SGHNT and CDR2 is YENEEA. The V end lost 1 base, the J end lost 0 bases, and 9 bases lay between the germline ends. This CDR3 is built from 16 residues. For the CDR3, the DNA is TGTGCCAGCAGCTTAGGAGGAGGGCCGAACACCGGGGAGCTGTTTTTT. Its protein is CASSLGGGPNTGELFF.

The gene calls are TRBV18 and TRBJ1-4, with D possibly TRBD1 on 5 matching bases. Germline values: CDR1 KGHSH, CDR2 LQKENI. The CDR3 covers 16 residues. Trimming took 3 bases from V and 0 from J, leaving 11 bases between them. CDR3 region: CASSPLQVATNEKLFF. The CDR3 coding sequence is TGTGCCAGCTCACCGCTACAGGTCGCAACTAATGAAAAACTGTTTTTT.

The J gene is TRBJ2-5, the V gene TRBV10-3; 10 positions match TRBD1. Trimming removed 2 bases from V and 4 bases from J; junction bases left unmatched: 7. CDR3 length: 16 residues. Germline CDR1 is ENHRY and CDR2 is SYGVKD. The CDR3 reads CAISEMTGGVGETQYF. Here the CDR3 DNA reads TGTGCCATCAGTGAGATGACAGGGGGCGTAGGAGAGACCCAGTACTTC.

This clone has only one observation. The rearrangement uses TRBV6-6 and TRBJ1-4; 7 bases line up with TRBD1. In germline, CDR1 is MNHNY, CDR2 SVGAGI (reference sequence). The CDR3 length is 15 residues. Trimming removed 1 base from V and 3 bases from J; junction bases left unmatched: 2. CDR3 residues: CASSYLGQSNEKLFF. CDR3 nucleotide sequence: TGTGCCAGCAGTTACTTGGGACAGTCTAATGAAAAACTGTTTTTT.

This rearrangement joins TRBV27 to TRBJ2-3, with D possibly TRBD1 on 5 matching bases. Trimming took 6 bases from V and 1 from J, leaving 20 bases between them. CDR3 length: 17 amino acids. The germline CDR1 and CDR2 sequences are MNHEY and SMNVEV (reference sequence). DNA of the CDR3: TGTGCCAGCAGCCAAGAACTGGCAGGGTGGGGCACAGATACGCAGTATTTT. As protein: CASSQELAGWGTDTQYF.

J is TRBJ2-2 and V is TRBV9; 8 bases are shared with TRBD2. Germline V CDR1 and CDR2: SGDLS, YYNGEE. The CDR3 length is 16 residues. J gave up 0 bases and V 2 bases, and 3 bases lay outside the gene matches. CDR3 nucleotides: TGTGCCAGCAGCGTCTTTAGCGGGACGAACACCGGGGAGCTGTTTTTT. Protein product: CASSVFSGTNTGELFF.

This chain uses TRBV5-8 with TRBJ2-7, with a weak D call TRBD2 (5 bases). This CDR3 is 14 amino acids long. Trimming stripped 0 bases from V and 2 bases from J, with 9 bases between. Germline lookup yields CDR1 SGHTS and CDR2 YDEGEE. The CDR3 DNA reads as TGTGCCAGCAGCTTGGTGGACTTGGCCTACGAGCAGTACTTC. Residues: CASSLVDLAYEQYF.

The gene calls are TRBV6-4 and TRBJ2-1; D remains ambiguous. V lost 0 bases to trimming and J lost 9 bases, with 9 bases between them. Germline-derived CDR1 and CDR2 are MRHNA and SNTAGT. The CDR3 length is 13 residues. CDR3 DNA sequence: TGTGCCAGCAGTGACTCGGAGAGTGGTGAGCAGTTCTTC. Its translation: CASSDSESGEQFF.

The rearrangement joins TRBV29-1 to TRBJ1-5; 10 bases line up with TRBD1. V shed 6 bases, J shed 6 bases, and the junction held 5 bases outside the gene matches. CDR1 and CDR2 from the germline V gene are SQVTM and ANQGSEA. CDR3 length: 13 residues. The CDR3 region has the DNA TGCAGCGTGGGGACAGGGGTGGGTCAGCCCCAGCATTTT. Its translation: CSVGTGVGQPQHF.

This sequence joins TRBV6-1 and TRBJ1-2; D is perhaps TRBD1 (6 bases). The CDR3 covers 13 residues. Trimming shortened V by 11 bases and J by 8 bases, and 21 bases separated the two germline ends. Germline V gene lookup returns CDR1 MNHNS and CDR2 SASEGT. The CDR3 DNA reads TGTGCCGCAGCCTTTGGGGGCCCAGGAGGCTACACCTTC. It encodes CAAAFGGPGGYTF.

The rearrangement links TRBV4-3 to TRBJ2-2; TRBD2 matches at 9 bases. Germline lookup yields CDR1 LGHNA and CDR2 YSLEER. The length of the CDR3 is 18 residues. The V segment lost 3 bases and the J segment 6 bases; nucleotides outside the gene matches: 14. The CDR3 coding sequence is TGCGCCAGCAGCCACGACCTGATGCTAGCGGGACGCTCCGGGGAGCTGTTTTTT. Protein: CASSHDLMLAGRSGELFF.

This chain connects TRBV10-2 to TRBJ2-5, with 10 bases identical to TRBD2. Per germline, CDR1 WSHSY and CDR2 SAAADI. The CDR3 totals 15 residues. Trimming removed 0 bases from V and 6 bases from J; junction bases left unmatched: 4. The CDR3 sequence: CASSESTSGKKTQYF. The CDR3 bases are TGCGCCAGCAGTGAGTCTACTAGCGGGAAAAAGACCCAGTACTTC.

V usage is TRBV27 and J usage is TRBJ2-7; tentative D call: TRBD1 (5 bases). Germline V CDR1 and CDR2: MNHEY, SMNVEV (reference sequence). V gave up 2 bases and J gave up 5 bases, with 10 bases separating them. The CDR3 extends over 13 amino acids. CDR3 residues: CASSLSRAHEQYF. CDR3 coding DNA: TGTGCCAGCAGTTTAAGCAGGGCCCACGAGCAGTACTTC.

The V and J genes are TRBV11-2 and TRBJ2-2, with unresolved D. Per germline, CDR1 SGHAT and CDR2 FQNNGV. Trimming took off 5 bases at V and 2 bases at J, with 6 bases between the two ends. The CDR3 consists of 13 residues. CDR3 nucleotide sequence: TGTGCCAGCAGCCCCGTCAACACCGGGGAGCTGTTTTTT. Its translation: CASSPVNTGELFF.

This CDR3 reads CASSMTGTYNEQFF. Here the CDR3 DNA reads TGTGCCAGCAGTATGACAGGGACCTACAATGAGCAGTTCTTC. This sequence joins TRBV6-6 and TRBJ2-1; 7 bases fit TRBD1. The V gene's germline CDR1 is MNHNY and CDR2 SVGAGI (reference sequence). CDR3 length: 14 residues. Trimming cost V 5 bases and J 2 bases; bases outside gene matches: 3.